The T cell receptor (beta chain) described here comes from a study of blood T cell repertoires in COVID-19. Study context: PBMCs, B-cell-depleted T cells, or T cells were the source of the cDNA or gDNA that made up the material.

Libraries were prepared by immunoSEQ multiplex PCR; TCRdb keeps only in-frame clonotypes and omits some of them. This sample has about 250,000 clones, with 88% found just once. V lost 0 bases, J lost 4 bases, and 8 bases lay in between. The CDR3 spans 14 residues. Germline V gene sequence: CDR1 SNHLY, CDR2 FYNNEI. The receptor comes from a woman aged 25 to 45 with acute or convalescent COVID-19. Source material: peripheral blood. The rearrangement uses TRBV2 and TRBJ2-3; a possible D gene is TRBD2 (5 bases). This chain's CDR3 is CASSEAGAADTQYF. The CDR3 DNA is TGTGCCAGCAGTGAAGCGGGAGCAGCAGATACGCAGTATTTT.